The 18 T cell receptor beta chains below come from one sample, sequenced in a study of cytomegalovirus exposure and HLA in healthy donors. PCR primers comprised 60 Vbeta and 13 Jbeta primers. Here immunoSEQ multiplex PCR was the method, and the copy in TCRdb shows in-frame clones only, minus some. The sample lists 90,000 to 120,000 clones; 82% were seen once. Material: PBMCs. The receptors derive from a man aged 25-45 years in good health and CMV-seropositive.

The chain recombines TRBV21-1 with TRBJ1-2. TRBV21-1 is marked as a pseudogene. The CDR3 consists of 13 residues. CDR3 residues: CASTGGMDYGYTF. CDR3 DNA sequence: TGTGCCAGCACTGGGGGGATGGACTATGGCTACACCTTC.

V is TRBV9 and J is TRBJ2-3; no definite D call. Germline V gives CDR1 SGDLS, CDR2 YYNGEE. The CDR3 totals 16 residues. V gave up 0 bases and J gave up 4 bases, with 15 bases separating them. The CDR3 DNA follows: TGTGCCAGCAGCGTAGATGAAGAGCGAACCGCAGATACGCAGTATTTT. Translation gives CASSVDEERTADTQYF.

The V gene is TRBV19, the J gene TRBJ1-1, with 10 bases fitting TRBD1. The CDR3 runs to 19 residues. V lost 5 bases to trimming and J lost 4 bases; unmatched junction nucleotides: 19. Germline V lookup: CDR1 LNHDA, CDR2 SQIVND (reference sequence). CDR3: CASSLALYRDRGRSTEAFF. CDR3 in DNA: TGTGCCAGTAGTCTCGCCTTATACCGGGACAGGGGTCGAAGCACTGAAGCTTTCTTT. The complete variable domain, with remaining parts taken from reference TRBV19 and TRBJ1-1, reads DGGITQSPKYLFRKEGQNVTLSCEQNLNHDAMYWYRQDPGQGLRLIYYSQIVNDFQKGDIAEGYSVSREKKESFPLTVTSAQKNPTAFYLCASSLALYRDRGRSTEAFFGQGTRLTVV.

A remark on this clone: The junction departs from germline at one end; a sequencing error may be responsible. The chain combines TRBV5-6 with TRBJ2-6, with D tentatively TRBD1 (5 bases). The CDR3 has 15 amino acids. Germline CDR1 and CDR2: SGHDT and YYEEEE. The CDR3 DNA is TGTGCCAGCAGCTTGGACGGATCTGGGGCCAACGGCCTGACTTTC. Amino acids: CASSLDGSGANGLTF.

This chain connects TRBV5-6 to TRBJ2-5; 9 bases are a match to TRBD1. The J call may be in error: the DNA end matches TRBJ2-7 better. CDR3 length: 14 residues. Germline CDR1 reads SGHDT; CDR2 reads YYEEEE. The CDR3 sequence is CASSTETGGYEQYF. The CDR3 nucleotides are TGTGCCAGCTCCACGGAGACAGGGGGCTACGAGCAGTACTTC.

The CDR3 loop is CASRDGQSHYNEQFF. The CDR3 DNA reads as TGTGCCAGCAGGGACGGACAGTCACATTACAATGAGCAGTTCTTC. The chain is built from TRBV6-1 and TRBJ2-1; tentative D call: TRBD1 (6 bases). The CDR3 sequence is 15 residues long. Germline V gene sequence: CDR1 MNHNS, CDR2 SASEGT. The ends were cut back, 6 bases at V and 4 bases at J, with 16 bases in the middle.

Comment on this clone: A read error may produce the germline difference seen at one junction end. The rearrangement links TRBV7-9 to TRBJ2-5; no clear D. CDR1 is SEHNR and CDR2 is FQNEAQ in the germline V gene (reference sequence). The CDR3 totals 14 residues. CDR3 sequence: CSSSSDLTGETQYF. The CDR3 nucleotides read TGTTCCAGCAGCTCCGACCTGACTGGGGAGACCCAGTACTTC. The full variable domain, rest sourced from reference TRBV7-9 and TRBJ2-5, is DTGVSQNPRHKITKRGQNVTFRCDPISEHNRLYWYRQTLGQGPEFLTYFQNEAQLEKSRLLSDRFSAERPKGSFSTLEIQRTEQGDSAMYLCSSSSDLTGETQYFGPGTRLLVL.

The chain has TRBV2 and TRBJ1-1, with 9 bases matching TRBD1. V lost 6 bases to trimming and J lost 11 bases; unmatched junction nucleotides: 4. This CDR3 contains 11 residues. Germline V gene data show CDR1 as SNHLY and CDR2 as FYNNEI. The CDR3 sequence: CASSNRGQAFF. The CDR3 coding sequence is TGTGCCAGCAGCAACAGGGGGCAGGCTTTCTTT.

The J gene is TRBJ2-3, the V gene TRBV6-6; D is perhaps TRBD2 (5 bases). V was pared by 6 bases and J by 6 bases, with 10 bases between. Germline loops: CDR1 MNHNY, CDR2 SVGAGI (reference sequence). This CDR3 has 12 amino acids. The CDR3 bases are TGTGCCAGCAGGACTATAGAGGATACGCAGTATTTT. Encoded protein: CASRTIEDTQYF.

The table lists this clone with a few counts. The chain uses TRBV19 and TRBJ2-5, with TRBD2 identical over 7 bases. CDR1 and CDR2 from the germline V gene are LNHDA and SQIVND (reference sequence). The CDR3 length is 13 residues. V was clipped by 3 bases and J by 3 bases; unmatched bases: 1. Here the CDR3 reads CASSIREEETQYF. The CDR3 DNA reads as TGTGCCAGTAGTATCCGGGAGGAAGAGACCCAGTACTTC.

The chain is built from TRBV11-2 and TRBJ1-4; no reliable D call. The V end lost 4 bases, the J end lost 5 bases, and 14 bases lay between the germline ends. CDR1 is SGHAT, CDR2 FQNNGV, per germline. The CDR3 loop spans 15 amino acids. The CDR3 here is CASSSYTGKNEKLFF. The CDR3 nucleotides are TGTGCCAGCAGCTCTTACACGGGGAAGAATGAAAAACTGTTTTTT. Full variable domain (missing parts from reference TRBV11-2 and TRBJ1-4): EAGVAQSPRYKIIEKRQSVAFWCNPISGHATLYWYQQILGQGPKLLIQFQNNGVVDDSQLPKDRFSAERLKGVDSTLKIQPAKLEDSAVYLCASSSYTGKNEKLFFGSGTQLSVL.

The chain couples TRBV28 to TRBJ2-3, with 7 bases aligning to TRBD1. V was clipped by 5 bases and J by 4 bases; unmatched bases: 9. This CDR3 is built from 15 residues. The germline V gene has CDR1 MDHEN and CDR2 SYDVKM. CDR3 amino acids: CASSARTGRADTQYF. CDR3 nucleotide sequence: TGTGCCAGCAGTGCGCGGACAGGTCGAGCAGATACGCAGTATTTT.

This rearrangement joins TRBV12-5 to TRBJ1-2, with a weak D call TRBD1 (6 bases). CDR3 length equals 14 residues. The V gene's germline CDR1 is LGHNT and CDR2 FRNRAP. V shed 5 bases and J shed 5 bases, with 15 bases lying between them. CDR3 in DNA: TGTGCTAGTGGTGGGCCCCGGACAGCTTATGGCTACACCTTC. It yields the protein CASGGPRTAYGYTF.

This chain joins TRBV9 and TRBJ1-1; 7 bases are shared with TRBD1. Germline values: CDR1 SGDLS, CDR2 YYNGEE. J gave up 1 base and V 2 bases, and 11 bases lay outside the gene matches. The CDR3 extends over 17 amino acids. CDR3 in amino acids: CASSVGRTGGKNTEAFF. CDR3 coding DNA: TGTGCCAGCAGCGTGGGACGGACAGGCGGTAAGAACACTGAAGCTTTCTTT.

J is TRBJ2-3 and V is TRBV5-6; the match to TRBD2 covers 7 bases. V gave up 3 bases and J gave up 0 bases; unmatched junction bases: 4. This CDR3 comprises 15 residues. The germline V gene encodes CDR1 SGHDT and CDR2 YYEEEE. DNA for the CDR3: TGTGCCAGCAGCTGGGGGGGAACTAGCACAGATACGCAGTATTTT. Translating gives CASSWGGTSTDTQYF. The full variable domain, its missing parts supplied by reference TRBV5-6 and TRBJ2-3, is DAGVTQSPTHLIKTRGQQVTLRCSPKSGHDTVSWYQQALGQGPQFIFQYYEEEERQRGNFPDRFSGHQFPNYSSELNVNALLLGDSALYLCASSWGGTSTDTQYFGPGTRLTVL.

The chain combines TRBV6-4 with TRBJ1-5; tentative D call: TRBD1 (5 bases). The CDR3 runs 14 residues. Trimming removed 2 bases from V and 2 bases from J, with 7 bases in between. From germline, CDR1 is MRHNA and CDR2 SNTAGT. CDR3 nucleotide sequence: TGTGCCAGCAGTGACGGAGGGGGCAATCAGCCCCAGCATTTT. This codes for CASSDGGGNQPQHF.

The chain has TRBV6-1 and TRBJ1-1; TRBD1 matches at 9 bases. The CDR3 has 15 residues. Germline CDR1 is MNHNS and CDR2 is SASEGT. V trimming: 6 bases; J trimming: 11 bases; junction bases outside the gene matches: 16. The CDR3 nucleotides are TGTGCCAGCAGGGAAAGGTATCGGGACAGGGCGGGTGCTTTCTTT. Translating it yields CASRERYRDRAGAFF.

The V call is TRBV6-5, the J call TRBJ1-2; TRBD1 matches at 8 bases. From germline, CDR1 is MNHEY and CDR2 SVGAGI. CDR3 length: 15 amino acids. Germline trimming cut 2 bases from V and 7 bases from J; bases unmatched to any gene: 9. DNA of the CDR3: TGTGCCAGCAGTTACAGGACAGGGTACTTAGGTGGCTACACCTTC. Translation: CASSYRTGYLGGYTF.